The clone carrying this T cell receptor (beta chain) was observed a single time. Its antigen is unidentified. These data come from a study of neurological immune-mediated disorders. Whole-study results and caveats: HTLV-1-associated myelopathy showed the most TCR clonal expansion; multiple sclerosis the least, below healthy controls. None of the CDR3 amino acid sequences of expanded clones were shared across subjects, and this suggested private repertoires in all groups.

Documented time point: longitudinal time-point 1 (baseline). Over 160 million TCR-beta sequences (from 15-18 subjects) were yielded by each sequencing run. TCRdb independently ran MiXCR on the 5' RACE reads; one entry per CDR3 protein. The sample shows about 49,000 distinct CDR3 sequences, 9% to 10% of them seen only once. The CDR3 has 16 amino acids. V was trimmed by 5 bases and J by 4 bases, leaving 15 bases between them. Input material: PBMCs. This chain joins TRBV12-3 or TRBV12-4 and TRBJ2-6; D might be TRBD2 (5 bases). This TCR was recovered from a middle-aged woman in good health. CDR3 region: CASSPGTTTGANVLTF. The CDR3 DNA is TGTGCCAGCAGTCCGGGAACTACTACAGGGGCCAACGTCCTGACTTTC.